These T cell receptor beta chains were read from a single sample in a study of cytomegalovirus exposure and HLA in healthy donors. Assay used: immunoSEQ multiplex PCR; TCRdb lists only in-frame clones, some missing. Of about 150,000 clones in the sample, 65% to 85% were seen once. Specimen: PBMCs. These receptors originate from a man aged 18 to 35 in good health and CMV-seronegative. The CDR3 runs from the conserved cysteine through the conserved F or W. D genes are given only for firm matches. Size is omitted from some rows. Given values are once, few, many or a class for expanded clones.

CDR3 protein: CASSGSGQSYEQYF; CDR3 DNA: TGTGCCAGCAGTGGATCGGGACAGTCCTACGAGCAGTACTTC; V gene: TRBV6-1; J gene: TRBJ2-7; clone size: -; D gene: TRBD1
CDR3 protein: CSSSLAVTTGINQPQHF; CDR3 DNA: TGTTCCAGCAGCTTAGCCGTCACGACAGGAATCAATCAGCCCCAGCATTTT; V gene: TRBV7-9; J gene: TRBJ1-5; clone size: -; D gene: -
CDR3 protein: CASSLGKGANGLTF; CDR3 DNA: TGTGCCAGCAGTTTAGGGAAAGGGGCCAACGGCCTGACTTTC; V gene: TRBV28; J gene: TRBJ2-6; clone size: -; D gene: -
CDR3 protein: CASSLGQISNQPQHF; CDR3 DNA: TGTGCCAGCAGCTTAGGGCAGATTAGCAATCAGCCCCAGCATTTT; V gene: TRBV7-2; J gene: TRBJ1-5; clone size: -; D gene: -
CDR3 protein: CASSKNRGEQQYF; CDR3 DNA: TGTGCCAGTAGTAAGAACAGGGGAGAACAGCAGTACTTC; V gene: TRBV19; J gene: TRBJ2-7; clone size: -; D gene: TRBD1
CDR3 protein: CASSSEGRGNGGNEQFF; CDR3 DNA: TGCGCCAGCAGCTCCGAGGGTCGGGGAAACGGGGGCAATGAGCAGTTCTTC; V gene: TRBV5-1; J gene: TRBJ2-1; clone size: -; D gene: -
CDR3 protein: CASSSALPSGGYGYTF; CDR3 DNA: TGTGCCAGCAGTTCCGCACTCCCCAGCGGCGGCTATGGCTACACCTTC; V gene: TRBV6-5; J gene: TRBJ1-2; clone size: -; D gene: -
CDR3 protein: CASSQGQNYGYTF; CDR3 DNA: TGCGCCAGCAGTCAAGGACAGAACTATGGCTACACCTTC; V gene: TRBV10-1; J gene: TRBJ1-2; clone size: -; D gene: -
CDR3 protein: CASSLGQGQETQYF; CDR3 DNA: TGCGCCAGCAGTTTGGGACAGGGACAAGAGACCCAGTACTTC; V gene: TRBV5-1; J gene: TRBJ2-5; clone size: -; D gene: TRBD1
CDR3 protein: CASSPGVAADTQYF; CDR3 DNA: TGTGCCAGCAGCCCCGGGGTAGCGGCAGATACGCAGTATTTT; V gene: TRBV7-9; J gene: TRBJ2-3; clone size: once; D gene: -
CDR3 protein: CASSFGLASDTQYF; CDR3 DNA: TGCGCCAGCAGTTTCGGACTAGCGTCAGATACGCAGTATTTT; V gene: TRBV5-1; J gene: TRBJ2-3; clone size: -; D gene: TRBD2
CDR3 protein: CASSLAAAGASSTDTQYF; CDR3 DNA: TGTGCCAGCAGCTTAGCCGCAGCGGGGGCCTCTAGCACAGATACGCAGTATTTT; V gene: TRBV7-6; J gene: TRBJ2-3; clone size: -; D gene: TRBD2
CDR3 protein: CASSESNRVHTEAFF; CDR3 DNA: TGTGCCAGTAGTGAATCGAACAGGGTTCACACTGAAGCTTTCTTT; V gene: TRBV19; J gene: TRBJ1-1; clone size: few; D gene: -
CDR3 protein: CASSLVENQETQYF; CDR3 DNA: TGTGCCAGCAGCTTAGTGGAGAACCAAGAGACCCAGTACTTC; V gene: TRBV7-9; J gene: TRBJ2-5; clone size: -; D gene: -
CDR3 protein: CASRDRRRTGEAFF; CDR3 DNA: TGTGCCAGCCGGGACAGGCGACGAACAGGTGAAGCTTTCTTT; V gene: TRBV19; J gene: TRBJ1-1; clone size: -; D gene: TRBD1
CDR3 protein: CASRKAGNTGELFF; CDR3 DNA: TGTGCCAGTAGGAAAGCAGGGAACACCGGGGAGCTGTTTTTT; V gene: TRBV19; J gene: TRBJ2-2; clone size: -; D gene: -
CDR3 protein: CASSFGGSGGEEQFF; CDR3 DNA: TGTGCCAGCAGCTTCGGGGGTAGCGGGGGGGAAGAGCAGTTCTTC; V gene: TRBV5-4; J gene: TRBJ2-1; clone size: few; D gene: TRBD2
CDR3 protein: CASSSRTGNVAGELFF; CDR3 DNA: TGTGCCAGCAGTTCACGGACAGGAAACGTCGCCGGGGAGCTGTTTTTT; V gene: TRBV2; J gene: TRBJ2-2; clone size: -; D gene: TRBD1
CDR3 protein: CASSSYVRQGANYGYTF; CDR3 DNA: TGCGCCAGCAGCTCTTACGTGAGACAGGGGGCGAACTATGGCTACACCTTC; V gene: TRBV5-1; J gene: TRBJ1-2; clone size: once; D gene: TRBD1
CDR3 protein: CASSEGTGVGAKNSQYF; CDR3 DNA: TGTGCCAGCAGTGAGGGGACAGGGGTAGGGGCCAAAAACAGTCAGTACTTC; V gene: TRBV2; J gene: TRBJ2-4; clone size: -; D gene: TRBD1
CDR3 protein: CASSRGVYGYTF; CDR3 DNA: TGTGCCAGTAGTAGGGGGGTATATGGCTACACCTTC; V gene: TRBV19; J gene: TRBJ1-2; clone size: -; D gene: -
CDR3 protein: CASSPLLALGETQYF; CDR3 DNA: TGCGCCAGCAGCCCACTCCTTGCGCTTGGAGAGACCCAGTACTTC; V gene: TRBV4-3; J gene: TRBJ2-5; clone size: -; D gene: -
CDR3 protein: CASSRSYPNTEAFF; CDR3 DNA: TGTGCCAGCAGTCGCAGTTACCCTAACACTGAAGCTTTCTTT; V gene: TRBV6-1; J gene: TRBJ1-1; clone size: -; D gene: -
CDR3 protein: CASSSTSGPALEQFF; CDR3 DNA: TGTGCCAGCAGCTCGACTAGCGGGCCCGCCCTTGAGCAGTTCTTC; V gene: TRBV7-9; J gene: TRBJ2-1; clone size: -; D gene: TRBD2
CDR3 protein: CASSFGQEGAGYTF; CDR3 DNA: TGTGCCAGCAGCTTCGGACAGGAAGGAGCTGGCTACACCTTC; V gene: TRBV7-9; J gene: TRBJ1-2; clone size: -; D gene: TRBD1
CDR3 protein: CASSQFQGVAYEQYF; CDR3 DNA: TGCGCCAGCAGCCAATTTCAGGGGGTGGCCTACGAGCAGTACTTC; V gene: TRBV4-1; J gene: TRBJ2-7; clone size: -; D gene: TRBD1
CDR3 protein: CASSESHRTMGIF; CDR3 DNA: TGCGCCAGCAGTGAGTCTCATCGGACAATGGGAATCTTC; V gene: TRBV10-1; J gene: TRBJ2-1; clone size: few; D gene: -
CDR3 protein: CASSVGLAAGELFF; CDR3 DNA: TGTGCCAGCAGCGTCGGACTAGCAGCCGGGGAGCTGTTTTTT; V gene: TRBV5-4; J gene: TRBJ2-2; clone size: -; D gene: TRBD2
CDR3 protein: CASSSYTSGGETQYF; CDR3 DNA: TGTGCCAGCAGCTCTTACACTTCAGGGGGAGAGACCCAGTACTTC; V gene: TRBV7-2; J gene: TRBJ2-5; clone size: -; D gene: TRBD1
CDR3 protein: CASSPYTGEDEQYF; CDR3 DNA: TGTGCCAGCTCACCATATACAGGGGAGGACGAGCAGTACTTC; V gene: TRBV18; J gene: TRBJ2-7; clone size: -; D gene: -
CDR3 protein: CSVTDRDGETQYF; CDR3 DNA: TGCAGCGTTACGGACAGGGATGGGGAGACCCAGTACTTC; V gene: TRBV29-1; J gene: TRBJ2-5; clone size: -; D gene: TRBD1
CDR3 protein: CSVSEGAGTEAFF; CDR3 DNA: TGCAGCGTTAGTGAGGGGGCGGGAACTGAAGCTTTCTTT; V gene: TRBV29-1; J gene: TRBJ1-1; clone size: -; D gene: TRBD1
CDR3 protein: CASRVGQPQHF; CDR3 DNA: TGTGCCAGCAGGGTGGGCCAGCCCCAGCATTTT; V gene: TRBV27; J gene: TRBJ1-5; clone size: -; D gene: -
CDR3 protein: CASSHRDRGLSPLHF; CDR3 DNA: TGTGCCAGCAGCCATCGGGACAGGGGGCTTTCACCCCTCCACTTT; V gene: TRBV4-2; J gene: TRBJ1-6; clone size: -; D gene: TRBD1
CDR3 protein: CATIRDRAFF; CDR3 DNA: TGTGCCACCATCCGGGACAGGGCATTTTTT; V gene: TRBV28; J gene: TRBJ1-4; clone size: few; D gene: TRBD1
CDR3 protein: CASSFRRTGGGEKLFF; CDR3 DNA: TGTGCCAGCAGCTTCCGACGGACAGGGGGCGGTGAAAAACTGTTTTTT; V gene: TRBV7-8; J gene: TRBJ1-4; clone size: -; D gene: TRBD1
CDR3 protein: CSVLQSYEQYF; CDR3 DNA: TGCAGCGTTCTACAGAGCTACGAGCAGTACTTC; V gene: TRBV29-1; J gene: TRBJ2-7; clone size: -; D gene: -
CDR3 protein: CASSFGRGYTGELFF; CDR3 DNA: TGTGCCAGCAGCTTCGGGCGGGGATACACCGGGGAGCTGTTTTTT; V gene: TRBV11-2; J gene: TRBJ2-2; clone size: few; D gene: -
CDR3 protein: CASSDTAPAYNSPLHF; CDR3 DNA: TGTGCCAGCAGTGACACAGCCCCCGCCTATAATTCACCCCTCCACTTT; V gene: TRBV2; J gene: TRBJ1-6; clone size: -; D gene: -
CDR3 protein: CASSGIGGDSGYTF; CDR3 DNA: TGTGCCAGCAGTGGTATCGGAGGGGATAGTGGCTACACCTTC; V gene: TRBV2; J gene: TRBJ1-2; clone size: -; D gene: -
CDR3 protein: CASSVWGNTEAFF; CDR3 DNA: TGTGCCAGCAGCGTGTGGGGCAACACTGAAGCTTTCTTT; V gene: TRBV9; J gene: TRBJ1-1; clone size: -; D gene: -
CDR3 protein: CASSLARGSEQYF; CDR3 DNA: TGCGCCAGCAGCTTGGCTCGTGGGAGCGAGCAGTACTTC; V gene: TRBV5-1; J gene: TRBJ2-7; clone size: -; D gene: -
CDR3 protein: CASSLEEVGTEETQYF; CDR3 DNA: TGCGCCAGCAGCTTGGAGGAGGTTGGGACAGAAGAGACCCAGTACTTC; V gene: TRBV5-1; J gene: TRBJ2-5; clone size: -; D gene: TRBD1